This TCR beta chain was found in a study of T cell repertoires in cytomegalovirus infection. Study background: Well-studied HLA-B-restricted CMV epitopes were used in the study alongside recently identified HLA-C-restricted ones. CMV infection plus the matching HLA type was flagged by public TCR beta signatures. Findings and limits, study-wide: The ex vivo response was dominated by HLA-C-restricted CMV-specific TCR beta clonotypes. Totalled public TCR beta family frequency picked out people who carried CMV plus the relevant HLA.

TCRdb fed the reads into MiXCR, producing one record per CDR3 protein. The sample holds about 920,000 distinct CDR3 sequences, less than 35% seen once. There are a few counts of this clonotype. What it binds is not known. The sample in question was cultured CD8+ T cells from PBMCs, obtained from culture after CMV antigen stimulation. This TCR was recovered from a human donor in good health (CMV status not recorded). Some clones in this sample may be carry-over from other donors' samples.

The CDR3 sequence is CASRGGGEQFF. CDR3 coding DNA: TGTGCCAGCAGAGGGGGGGGTGAGCAGTTCTTC. V and J are TRBV5-4 and TRBJ2-1; maybe TRBD2 (7 bases). The germline V gene encodes CDR1 SGHNT and CDR2 YYREEE (reference sequence). V lost 5 bases, J lost 9 bases, and 9 bases lay in between. The CDR3 covers 11 residues.